A single sample gave rise to the 18 T cell receptor beta chains below, sequenced in a study of T cell responses to AZD1222 COVID-19 vaccine. Some clones are missing from TCRdb's copy, which holds only in-frame ones; the method was immunoSEQ multiplex PCR. The sample lists roughly 150,000 clones, approximately 90% occurring once. This sample comprised peripheral blood, obtained on day 0 of AZD1222 vaccination. The receptors here all came from an adult in good health.

This clone was counted a few times. This rearrangement joins TRBV7-9 to TRBJ2-1; 12 nucleotides match TRBD2. Germline V CDR1 and CDR2: SEHNR, FQNEAQ (reference sequence). With V trimmed by 5 bases and J by 7 bases, 6 bases remained unmatched. The CDR3 consists of 15 residues. CDR3: CASSIGLAGNNEQFF. As DNA, the CDR3 is TGTGCCAGCAGCATCGGACTAGCGGGGAATAATGAGCAGTTCTTC.

The chain uses TRBV28 and TRBJ1-6; 11 bases line up with TRBD1. CDR3 length equals 18 residues. CDR1 is MDHEN and CDR2 is SYDVKM in the germline V gene. V dropped 8 bases and J dropped 4; count of bases not matched to a gene: 13. The CDR3 nucleotides read TGTGCCAGCGGGGACAGGGGGAGCCAGATCGGGTATAATTCACCCCTCCACTTT. Encoded protein: CASGDRGSQIGYNSPLHF.

The chain is built from TRBV25-1 and TRBJ2-1; possible D gene TRBD2, 5 bases. This CDR3 is built from 14 residues. From germline, CDR1 is MGHDK and CDR2 SYGVNS. V dropped 7 bases and J dropped 3 bases, with 13 bases sitting between them. CDR3 sequence reads: CASTSLGVYNEQFF. The CDR3 DNA reads as TGTGCCAGCACCTCCCTCGGGGTCTACAATGAGCAGTTCTTC. Full variable domain (missing parts from reference TRBV25-1 and TRBJ2-1): EADIYQTPRYLVIGTGKKITLECSQTMGHDKMYWYQQDPGMELHLIHYSYGVNSTEKGDLSSESTVSRIRTEHFPLTLESARPSHTSQYLCASTSLGVYNEQFFGPGTRLTVL.

V usage is TRBV6-6 and J usage is TRBJ1-2; TRBD1 might be the D (5 bases). The CDR3 runs 14 residues. Germline CDR1 reads MNHNY; CDR2 reads SVGAGI (reference sequence). Trimming pared 6 bases from V and 3 bases from J, leaving 14 bases between. The DNA of the CDR3 is TGTGCCAGCAGCTTACAGGACCCCTACTATGGCTACACCTTC. The encoded protein is CASSLQDPYYGYTF.

The chain recombines TRBV9 with TRBJ1-3; D remains ambiguous. CDR1 and CDR2 from the germline V gene are SGDLS and YYNGEE. The V end was cut by 0 bases, the J end by 0 bases, with 7 bases between. The CDR3 consists of 15 residues. CDR3 sequence: CASSVDPVSGNTIYF. CDR3 nucleotide sequence: TGTGCCAGCAGCGTAGATCCCGTCTCTGGAAACACCATATATTTT.

The chain joins TRBV27 to TRBJ1-6, with D perhaps matching TRBD1 (5 bases). The germline CDR1 and CDR2 sequences are MNHEY and SMNVEV (reference sequence). This CDR3 comprises 16 residues. Trimming left V 0 bases short and J 5 bases short, with 11 bases between. For the CDR3, the DNA is TGTGCCAGCAGTTTATCTTCGGGGGTCAATAATTCACCCCTCCACTTT. Amino acids: CASSLSSGVNNSPLHF.

This rearrangement joins TRBV19 to TRBJ1-5; 7 nucleotides agree with TRBD1. V lost 8 bases to trimming and J lost 6 bases; unmatched junction nucleotides: 7. CDR1 and CDR2 from the germline V gene are LNHDA and SQIVND (reference sequence). This CDR3 spans 13 amino acids. The chain's CDR3 is CASVDRDGQPQHF. The CDR3 bases are TGTGCCAGTGTTGACAGGGATGGTCAGCCCCAGCATTTT.

The rearrangement links TRBV15 to TRBJ1-3; D unresolved. The V end was cut by 0 bases, the J end by 3 bases, with 12 bases between. CDR1 is LNHNV and CDR2 is YYDKDF in the germline V gene (reference sequence). This CDR3 region has 16 residues. CDR3 nucleotides: TGTGCCACCAGCAGAGATGCGGCGAGGAGTGGAAACACCATATATTTT. Its translation is CATSRDAARSGNTIYF.

To note about this clone: Its ends do not fully match the called genes, so a read error is possible. The chain is built from TRBV3-1 (or the pseudogene TRBV3-2) and TRBJ1-2; 8 bases agree with TRBD1. Germline V gene lookup returns CDR1 LGHDT and CDR2 YNNKEL (reference sequence). This CDR3 comprises 11 residues. The CDR3 region is CASSQDGTGDF. The CDR3 DNA sequence: TGTGCCAGCAGCCAAGATGGGACAGGAGACTTC.

This sequence joins TRBV5-1 and TRBJ2-7; D gene ambiguous. Looked up from germline, CDR1 is SGHRS and CDR2 is YFSETQ. This CDR3 spans 12 amino acids. V lost 4 bases and J lost 4, with 9 bases in between. The CDR3 sequence is CASSPLGYEQYF. CDR3 nucleotides: TGCGCCAGCAGCCCCTTAGGATACGAGCAGTACTTC.

The rearrangement joins TRBV28 to TRBJ1-1; tentative D call: TRBD1 (5 bases). Germline V CDR1 and CDR2: MDHEN, SYDVKM. The ends were cut back, 5 bases at V and 5 bases at J, with 12 bases in the middle. CDR3 length: 13 amino acids. The CDR3 nucleotides read TGTGCCAGCAGTCTGGGACGGGGAACTGAAGCTTTCTTT. It codes for CASSLGRGTEAFF.

This chain connects TRBV11-3 to TRBJ1-6; D perhaps matches TRBD1 (6 bases). Germline loops: CDR1 SGHNT, CDR2 YENEEA. V was shortened by 5 bases and J by 10 bases, with 15 bases between the two germline ends. This CDR3 is 14 amino acids long. The CDR3 coding sequence is TGTGCCAGCAGCCGTGGGGGGGCTGGGTCACCCCTCCACTTT. Its protein is CASSRGGAGSPLHF.

The rearrangement links TRBV6-5 to TRBJ2-7; perhaps TRBD2 as D (6 bases). There are 15 residues in the CDR3. CDR1 MNHEY and CDR2 SVGAGI come from the germline V gene. Trimming shortened V by 2 bases and J by 7 bases, and 18 bases separated the two germline ends. CDR3 in amino acids: CASSYTAGRFGEQYF. The CDR3 DNA follows: TGTGCCAGCAGTTACACGGCAGGGAGGTTCGGGGAGCAGTACTTC.

The chain couples TRBV5-1 to TRBJ1-1, with a possible D match to TRBD1 (5 bases). This CDR3 has 15 amino acids. Per the germline V gene, CDR1 is SGHRS and CDR2 is YFSETQ. Deletions cut 0 bases from V and 5 bases from J, with 14 bases between. CDR3 in DNA: TGCGCCAGCAGCTTGGTTGGGACCCTAGCGACTGAAGCTTTCTTT. Protein sequence: CASSLVGTLATEAFF.

V gene TRBV10-3 combines with J gene TRBJ1-6; D call uncertain. Germline CDR1 and CDR2: ENHRY and SYGVKD. CDR3 length equals 12 residues. Trimming cost V 4 bases and J 11 bases, with 9 bases left between them. The CDR3 DNA follows: TGTGCCATCAGTGGCGGGGAACCACCCCTCCACTTT. It specifies CAISGGEPPLHF.

V and J are TRBV27 and TRBJ2-2, with no clear D. CDR3 length: 17 amino acids. Germline V lookup: CDR1 MNHEY, CDR2 SMNVEV (reference sequence). V lost 3 bases and J 6 bases, leaving 20 bases between the germline ends. CDR3 protein: CASSFIGSWETSGELFF. In nucleotides, the CDR3 is TGTGCCAGCAGTTTTATTGGGTCGTGGGAAACCTCCGGGGAGCTGTTTTTT.

V usage is TRBV20-1 and J usage is TRBJ1-1, with D unclear. Germline CDR1 reads DFQATT; CDR2 reads SNEGSKA (reference sequence). The CDR3 is made up of 11 amino acids. Trimming left V 6 bases short and J 4 bases short, with 9 bases between. CDR3 region: CSASSITEAFF. CDR3 DNA sequence: TGCAGTGCGAGCAGTATCACTGAAGCTTTCTTT.

The rearrangement joins TRBV5-8 to TRBJ2-5; D call uncertain. CDR3 length: 12 amino acids. The germline V and J ends were trimmed by 4 bases and 2 bases, with 6 bases remaining between them. CDR1 and CDR2 (germline): SGHTS, YDEGEE. CDR3 sequence: CASSTTQETQYF. In DNA form, the CDR3 reads TGTGCCAGCAGCACCACACAAGAGACCCAGTACTTC.